Following are 20 T cell receptor beta chains from one sample sequenced in a study of blood T cell repertoires in COVID-19. Generated by immunoSEQ multiplex PCR, the TCRdb table keeps only in-frame clones and is missing some. Of 250,000 to 300,000 clones in the sample, around 90% are singletons; the top ten hold around 1.1%. Source material: PBMCs or T cells enriched from blood (not recorded which). These receptors were taken from a woman aged 25 to 39 who had recovered from COVID-19.

V and J are TRBV9 and TRBJ2-5; D is undetermined. This CDR3 comprises 13 residues. V lost 3 bases and J lost 1, with 7 bases in between. In germline, CDR1 is SGDLS, CDR2 YYNGEE. The CDR3 reads CASSGPGQETQYF. CDR3 coding DNA: TGTGCCAGCAGCGGCCCAGGCCAAGAGACCCAGTACTTC.

This rearrangement joins TRBV14 to TRBJ2-1; possible D gene TRBD1, 6 bases. In germline, CDR1 is SGHDN, CDR2 FVKESK. CDR3 size: 15 residues. Trimming cost V 3 bases and J 4 bases, with 13 bases left between them. CDR3 sequence reads: CASSHFLGTYNEQFF. CDR3 bases: TGTGCCAGCAGCCACTTCCTGGGGACATACAATGAGCAGTTCTTC. Filled out from reference TRBV14 and TRBJ2-1, the complete variable domain reads EAGVTQFPSHSVIEKGQTVTLRCDPISGHDNLYWYRRVMGKEIKFLLHFVKESKQDESGMPNNRFLAERTGGTYSTLKVQPAELEDSGVYFCASSHFLGTYNEQFFGPGTRLTVL.

The chain carries TRBV6-2 or TRBV6-3 and TRBJ1-2; 7 nucleotides line up with TRBD1. CDR3 size: 13 residues. Germline V gene sequence: CDR1 MNHEY, CDR2 SVGEGT. The V segment lost 6 bases and the J segment 3 bases; nucleotides outside the gene matches: 4. The CDR3 bases are TGTGCCAGCAGCCCGGACAGGTACTATGGCTACACCTTC. Translating it yields CASSPDRYYGYTF.

The chain couples TRBV5-1 to TRBJ1-1; unclear D gene. Trimming removed 4 bases at V and 1 base at J, with 14 bases between. The CDR3 has 15 amino acids. The germline V gene has CDR1 SGHRS and CDR2 YFSETQ. The chain's CDR3 is CASSPTSGSNTEAFF. The CDR3 DNA reads as TGCGCCAGCAGCCCTACGTCAGGTTCGAACACTGAAGCTTTCTTT. Together with reference TRBV5-1 and TRBJ1-1, the CDR3 gives the full variable domain: KAGVTQTPRYLIKTRGQQVTLSCSPISGHRSVSWYQQTPGQGLQFLFEYFSETQRNKGNFPGRFSGRQFSNSRSEMNVSTLELGDSALYLCASSPTSGSNTEAFFGQGTRLTVV.

The V and J genes are TRBV28 and TRBJ1-2; TRBD1 might be the D (6 bases). Germline CDR1 MDHEN, CDR2 SYDVKM. The V end was cut by 4 bases, the J end by 6 bases, with 18 bases between. CDR3 length: 15 amino acids. This chain's CDR3 is CASSSAGALVNGYTF. The CDR3 region has the DNA TGTGCCAGCAGTTCGGCAGGGGCGCTGGTCAATGGCTACACCTTC.

The J gene is TRBJ2-1, the V gene TRBV19; 8 bases line up with TRBD2. V shed 5 bases, J shed 7 bases, and the junction held 10 bases outside the gene matches. Germline V CDR1 and CDR2: LNHDA, SQIVND (reference sequence). This CDR3 region has 15 residues. CDR3 region: CASSEPGLVRNEQFF. The DNA for the CDR3 is TGTGCCAGTAGTGAACCGGGACTAGTACGTAATGAGCAGTTCTTC.

The chain employs TRBV5-1 and TRBJ2-6; 10 nucleotides align to TRBD1. Germline trimming cut 3 bases from V and 0 bases from J; bases unmatched to any gene: 15. The CDR3 runs 21 residues. The V gene's germline CDR1 is SGHRS and CDR2 YFSETQ. The CDR3 bases are TGCGCCAGCAGCTCACCGGGACAGGGGACCACCCCTCTCTCTGGGGCCAACGTCCTGACTTTC. It encodes CASSSPGQGTTPLSGANVLTF.

The V and J genes are TRBV14 and TRBJ2-1; 9 nucleotides agree with TRBD1. After removal of 3 bases from V and 6 bases from J, the junction contained 9 bases not matched to a gene. CDR3 length: 16 residues. Germline CDR1 is SGHDN and CDR2 is FVKESK. CDR3 region: CASSHPWGQGINEQFF. The CDR3 nucleotides read TGTGCCAGCAGCCACCCCTGGGGACAGGGAATCAATGAGCAGTTCTTC.

The rearrangement links TRBV5-4 to TRBJ2-7; 7 positions agree with TRBD1. The CDR3 covers 13 residues. Looked up from germline, CDR1 is SGHNT and CDR2 is YYREEE (reference sequence). The junction had 8 bases not matched to a gene; V was cut back by 4 bases and J by 7 bases. In DNA, the CDR3 is TGTGCCAGCAGCGTGGGACAGCGAATGGAGCAGTACTTC. The encoded protein is CASSVGQRMEQYF.

This chain joins TRBV13 and TRBJ1-1, with unresolved D. This CDR3 is 12 amino acids long. Trimming took 3 bases from V and 6 from J, leaving 8 bases between them. Germline lookup yields CDR1 PRHDT and CDR2 FYEKMQ (reference sequence). DNA for the CDR3: TGTGCCAGCAGCTTCGCGGGCGCTGAAGCTTTCTTT. This gives the protein CASSFAGAEAFF.

The CDR3 sequence is CASSLGRLETQYF. The CDR3 DNA reads as TGTGCCAGCAGCTTGGGCCGACTTGAGACCCAGTACTTC. The chain uses TRBV5-4 and TRBJ2-5; D gene uncertain. The CDR3 length is 13 residues. Trimming removed 0 bases from V and 5 bases from J, with 8 bases in between. CDR1 is SGHNT and CDR2 is YYREEE in the germline V gene (reference sequence).

The V and J genes are TRBV10-3 and TRBJ2-3; 9 nucleotides agree with TRBD2. The trim removed 6 bases at V and 1 base at J, leaving 2 bases unmatched. The CDR3 runs to 14 residues. Germline CDR1 is ENHRY and CDR2 is SYGVKD. The CDR3 region is CAISRTSGTDTQYF. The CDR3 DNA follows: TGTGCCATCAGCCGGACTAGCGGCACAGATACGCAGTATTTT.

This rearrangement joins TRBV7-9 to TRBJ2-3; 11 nucleotides agree with TRBD1. This CDR3 has 14 residues. Germline V gene lookup returns CDR1 SEHNR and CDR2 FQNEAQ (reference sequence). Trimming removed 10 bases from V and 6 bases from J; junction bases left unmatched: 9. CDR3 sequence: CAKGKGQGADTQYF. CDR3 in DNA: TGTGCCAAGGGAAAAGGACAGGGGGCGGATACGCAGTATTTT.

The V call is TRBV7-9, the J call TRBJ2-7; 7 bases are shared with TRBD2. The CDR3 is 15 amino acids. V gave up 1 base and J gave up 0 bases; unmatched junction bases: 3. Germline lookup yields CDR1 SEHNR and CDR2 FQNEAQ (reference sequence). The CDR3 nucleotides read TGTGCCAGCAGCTTAGAGGGAGGGCTCTCCTACGAGCAGTACTTC. Translation gives CASSLEGGLSYEQYF.

The chain links TRBV19 to TRBJ2-7; D is unclear. The CDR3 contains 14 residues. Germline V CDR1 and CDR2: LNHDA, SQIVND (reference sequence). Trimming pared 4 bases from V and 5 bases from J, leaving 15 bases between. CDR3 in amino acids: CASSNSLVSDEQYF. CDR3 DNA sequence: TGTGCCAGTAGTAACTCCCTTGTCTCTGACGAGCAGTACTTC.

This chain connects TRBV3-1 (or the pseudogene TRBV3-2) to TRBJ2-7, with D possibly TRBD1 on 5 matching bases. Germline lookup yields CDR1 LGHDT and CDR2 YNNKEL (reference sequence). The CDR3 is 18 residues long. Between the trimmed V and J ends, which lost 3 bases and 0 bases, there was a span of 21 bases. CDR3 in amino acids: CASSHVGHLGNSSYEQYF. CDR3 bases: TGTGCCAGCAGCCATGTAGGACACCTTGGAAATAGCTCCTACGAGCAGTACTTC.

This chain links TRBV2 with TRBJ2-3; 7 bases map to TRBD1. Per germline, CDR1 SNHLY and CDR2 FYNNEI. This CDR3 has 14 residues. With V trimmed by 3 bases and J by 3 bases, 3 bases remained unmatched. CDR3 sequence reads: CASSEGRGTDTQYF. CDR3 nucleotide sequence: TGTGCCAGCAGTGAGGGCAGGGGGACAGATACGCAGTATTTT.

This chain uses TRBV11-2 with TRBJ2-5; 9 bases line up with TRBD2. CDR3 length: 15 residues. Germline assignment: CDR1 SGHAT and CDR2 FQNNGV. The trim removed 1 base at V and 4 bases at J, leaving 4 bases unmatched. CDR3: CASSLGPAGGETQYF. The CDR3 nucleotides are TGTGCCAGCAGCTTAGGGCCAGCGGGAGGAGAGACCCAGTACTTC. Combining the CDR3 with reference TRBV11-2 and TRBJ2-5 gives the whole variable domain EAGVAQSPRYKIIEKRQSVAFWCNPISGHATLYWYQQILGQGPKLLIQFQNNGVVDDSQLPKDRFSAERLKGVDSTLKIQPAKLEDSAVYLCASSLGPAGGETQYFGPGTRLLVL.

The rearrangement links TRBV3-1 (or the pseudogene TRBV3-2) to TRBJ2-1; D perhaps matches TRBD2 (6 bases). Trimming removed 7 bases at V and 7 bases at J, with 23 bases between. The CDR3 is made up of 16 amino acids. From germline, CDR1 is LGHDT and CDR2 YNNKEL (reference sequence). This CDR3 is CASNYLGTAGNNEQFF. CDR3 nucleotide sequence: TGTGCCAGCAACTACTTGGGGACGGCGGGGAATAATGAGCAGTTCTTC.

The chain couples TRBV25-1 to TRBJ2-3; possibly TRBD1 for D (5 bases). CDR1 and CDR2 from the germline V gene are MGHDK and SYGVNS. V gave up 1 base and J gave up 8 bases, with 13 bases separating them. The CDR3 is 14 amino acids. For the CDR3, the DNA is TGTGCCAGCAGTGAATTCGAGGCAGGGTGTACGCAGTATTTT. This sequence encodes CASSEFEAGCTQYF.